Following are 27 T cell receptor beta chains from one sample sequenced in a study of T cell changes during pregnancy in multiple sclerosis. Profiling relied on immunoSEQ multiplex PCR, and the TCRdb table lists in-frame clones only, not all of them. This table holds some 58,000 clones, around 97% found once. The input for sequencing was CD8+ T cells from peripheral blood mononuclear cells, taken after pregnancy. The receptors derive from a female donor with multiple sclerosis, enrolled in a pregnancy study.

The chain couples TRBV5-7 to TRBJ2-2; TRBD2 agrees at 8 bases. TRBV5-7 is an ORF, and what it does is uncertain. With V trimmed by 4 bases and J by 4 bases, 15 bases remained unmatched. This CDR3 has 18 amino acids. The CDR3 region is CASSVGSAGRDGTGELFF. CDR3 nucleotide sequence: TGTGCCAGCAGCGTGGGATCGGCCGGGAGGGATGGCACCGGGGAGCTGTTTTTT.

The V gene is TRBV9, the J gene TRBJ1-2, with 10 bases that match TRBD1. V shed 0 bases, J shed 5 bases, and the junction held 7 bases outside the gene matches. Germline CDR1 reads SGDLS; CDR2 reads YYNGEE. This CDR3 spans 16 amino acids. The CDR3 bases are TGTGCCAGCAGCGTAGACGGACAGGGGGACAGGTATGGCTACACCTTC. This gives the protein CASSVDGQGDRYGYTF.

This clone appeared a single time. The chain has TRBV2 and TRBJ1-1; TRBD1 matches at 9 bases. The V gene end was trimmed by 6 bases and the J gene end by 4 bases; junction bases not matched to a gene: 12. CDR1 is SNHLY and CDR2 is FYNNEI in the germline V gene. CDR3 length: 16 amino acids. The CDR3 region has the DNA TGTGCCAGCAGGGACGGACAGGGGAACGGCCTCACTGAAGCTTTCTTT. Protein product: CASRDGQGNGLTEAFF.

CDR3 bases: TGCGCCAGCAGCCACAGCACTGGGGGGTTCGATGAAGCTTTCTTT. This gives the protein CASSHSTGGFDEAFF. The chain combines TRBV4-1 with TRBJ1-1; tentatively, D is TRBD1 (5 bases). Trimming took off 3 bases at V and 7 bases at J, with 18 bases between the two ends. CDR1 is MGHRA, CDR2 YSYEKL, per germline. This CDR3 has 15 amino acids.

The chain combines TRBV27 with TRBJ1-4; D gene ambiguous. The CDR3 is 13 amino acids. Per germline, CDR1 MNHEY and CDR2 SMNVEV (reference sequence). V lost 5 bases to trimming and J lost 4 bases, with 8 bases between them. Here the CDR3 DNA reads TGTGCCAGCAGTAACAGTCGTAATGAAAAACTGTTTTTT. It encodes CASSNSRNEKLFF.

This clone was counted once. This chain joins TRBV28 and TRBJ2-7, with 7 bases lining up with TRBD1. The CDR3 is made up of 15 amino acids. Germline V gives CDR1 MDHEN, CDR2 SYDVKM. Losses at the gene ends were 2 bases for V and 1 base for J; bases not matched to a gene: 5. The DNA of the CDR3 is TGTGCCAGCAGTTTAGGGACAGCTTTTTCCTACGAGCAGTACTTC. This gives the protein CASSLGTAFSYEQYF. Supplemented by reference TRBV28 and TRBJ2-7, the full variable domain reads DVKVTQSSRYLVKRTGEKVFLECVQDMDHENMFWYRQDPGLGLRLIYFSYDVKMKEKGDIPEGYSVSREKKERFSLILESASTNQTSMYLCASSLGTAFSYEQYFGPGTRLTVT.

The CDR3 reads CASSLPSRTGRVEKLFF. For the CDR3, the DNA is TGTGCCAGCAGCCTCCCGTCGAGAACGGGCAGGGTTGAAAAACTGTTTTTT. The rearrangement uses TRBV7-9 and TRBJ1-4; D is possibly TRBD1 (5 bases). This CDR3 is 17 amino acids long. Germline V lookup: CDR1 SEHNR, CDR2 FQNEAQ (reference sequence). Trimming removed 5 bases at V and 7 bases at J, with 23 bases between.

The chain couples TRBV6-8 to TRBJ2-7; 8 nucleotides match TRBD2. The V gene's germline CDR1 is MNHGY and CDR2 SAAAGT. V shed 2 bases, J shed 2 bases, and the junction held 2 bases outside the gene matches. The CDR3 length is 14 residues. The CDR3 loop reads CASSYVGLAYEQYF. Written as DNA, the CDR3 is TGTGCCAGCAGTTACGTGGGACTAGCCTACGAGCAGTACTTC.

This clone was found once. CDR3 sequence: CASSTVAGSNEQFF. CDR3 in DNA: TGTGCCAGCAGCACGGTAGCGGGATCAAATGAGCAGTTCTTC. This chain links TRBV4-2 with TRBJ2-1; 8 bases line up with TRBD2. The CDR3 sequence is 14 residues long. Unmatched junction bases numbered 7, after V lost 5 bases and J lost 7 bases. Germline-derived CDR1 and CDR2 are LGHNA and YNFKEQ.

The rearrangement joins TRBV7-8 to TRBJ2-1, with D possibly TRBD2 on 6 matching bases. Trimming shortened V by 2 bases and J by 0 bases, and 20 bases separated the two germline ends. The CDR3 is 19 amino acids. Germline V gene sequence: CDR1 SGHVS, CDR2 FQNEAQ. CDR3 nucleotides: TGTGCCAGCAGCTTAAAGAGCCCCCAGCGGGCCCTCTCCTACAATGAGCAGTTCTTC. Residues: CASSLKSPQRALSYNEQFF.

This clone was recorded only once. J is TRBJ2-1 and V is TRBV19; D is perhaps TRBD2 (5 bases). From germline, CDR1 is LNHDA and CDR2 SQIVND (reference sequence). V lost 3 bases and J lost 0, with 15 bases in between. The CDR3 length is 17 residues. The CDR3 sequence is CASSMGPAASSYNEQFF. The CDR3 DNA sequence: TGTGCCAGTAGTATGGGCCCAGCGGCCAGCTCCTACAATGAGCAGTTCTTC.

The genes are TRBV27 and TRBJ2-1; TRBD2 matches 8 bases. V lost 0 bases, J lost 9 bases, and 10 bases stayed unmatched. The CDR3 totals 16 residues. Germline CDR1 MNHEY, CDR2 SMNVEV (reference sequence). This CDR3 reads CASSLSAGGYLGEQFF. CDR3 DNA: TGTGCCAGCAGTTTATCCGCGGGAGGCTATTTAGGTGAGCAGTTCTTC.

This chain uses TRBV10-3 with TRBJ2-7; 15 bases line up with TRBD2. J gave up 9 bases and V 3 bases, and 6 bases lay outside the gene matches. CDR3 length: 15 amino acids. CDR1 and CDR2 (germline): ENHRY, SYGVKD. The CDR3 DNA sequence: TGTGCCATCAGTGACCCGGGACTAGCGGGAGGTCGGCAGTACTTC. Translated, it gives CAISDPGLAGGRQYF.

This chain uses TRBV2 with TRBJ2-2; the D is unclear. The CDR3 consists of 15 residues. Germline CDR1 reads SNHLY; CDR2 reads FYNNEI. V was shortened by 4 bases and J by 1 base, with 10 bases between the two germline ends. CDR3 DNA: TGTGCCAGCAGTGGGGCACTTCTGAACACCGGGGAGCTGTTTTTT. Translated, it gives CASSGALLNTGELFF.

The J gene is TRBJ1-2, the V gene TRBV5-3; the match to TRBD1 covers 8 bases. TRBV5-3 is placed among ORFs of uncertain function. The CDR3 is made up of 19 amino acids. V lost 4 bases, J lost 7 bases, and 24 bases stayed unmatched. The CDR3 sequence is CARSPPPTGAPSSVSGYTF. The CDR3 nucleotides read TGTGCCAGAAGCCCACCCCCGACAGGGGCTCCCTCATCCGTGTCTGGCTACACCTTC.

The gene calls are TRBV6-4 and TRBJ1-1; tentatively, D is TRBD1 (5 bases). V lost 5 bases and J lost 1, with 8 bases in between. Germline lookup yields CDR1 MRHNA and CDR2 SNTAGT. The CDR3 is 13 amino acids. This CDR3 reads CASSSTANTEAFF. The CDR3 nucleotides read TGTGCCAGCAGTTCGACAGCGAACACTGAAGCTTTCTTT.

This chain joins TRBV25-1 and TRBJ2-1, with 12 bases matching TRBD2. CDR1 is MGHDK, CDR2 SYGVNS, per germline. V shed 6 bases, J shed 8 bases, and the junction held 8 bases outside the gene matches. CDR3 length equals 15 residues. The CDR3 loop is CASRVLAGGRDEQFF. The CDR3 region has the DNA TGTGCCAGCAGGGTACTAGCGGGAGGCCGGGATGAGCAGTTCTTC.

The chain recombines TRBV15 with TRBJ2-1; no reliable D call. Deletions cut 0 bases from V and 9 bases from J, with 12 bases between. CDR1 is LNHNV and CDR2 is YYDKDF in the germline V gene (reference sequence). The length of the CDR3 is 14 residues. CDR3 in DNA: TGTGCCACCAGCAGAGATAAAACGGAGCGTGAGCAGTTCTTC. It codes for CATSRDKTEREQFF.

This clone came up a few times. The chain recombines TRBV7-9 with TRBJ2-1, with 8 bases fitting TRBD1. The CDR3 has 13 amino acids. V trimming: 5 bases; J trimming: 9 bases; junction bases outside the gene matches: 6. Germline CDR1 reads SEHNR; CDR2 reads FQNEAQ (reference sequence). CDR3 DNA: TGTGCCAGCAGCCCCTGGACAGGGAGTGAGCAGTTCTTC. The encoded protein is CASSPWTGSEQFF.

This sequence joins TRBV29-1 and TRBJ2-1; 7 positions match TRBD2. The V gene's germline CDR1 is SQVTM and CDR2 ANQGSEA. CDR3 length: 15 amino acids. V shed 3 bases and J 2 bases; nucleotides not matched to a gene: 7. CDR3 coding DNA: TGCAGCGTTGAGCTAGCGGCAAATACCTACAATGAGCAGTTCTTC. Translating gives CSVELAANTYNEQFF.

The chain has TRBV7-9 and TRBJ2-5; D uncertain. The CDR3 runs 13 residues. Trimming stripped 3 bases from V and 3 bases from J, with 8 bases between. Germline V gene lookup returns CDR1 SEHNR and CDR2 FQNEAQ (reference sequence). CDR3 DNA sequence: TGTGCCAGCAGCTTGAGACTTGAAGAGACCCAGTACTTC. Translation: CASSLRLEETQYF.

This chain uses TRBV27 with TRBJ2-5; 10 nucleotides align to TRBD2. The CDR3 length is 17 residues. With V trimmed by 2 bases and J by 5 bases, 11 bases remained unmatched. Germline CDR1 and CDR2: MNHEY and SMNVEV (reference sequence). The CDR3 reads CASSLLAGEGLGETQYF. In DNA, the CDR3 is TGTGCCAGCAGTTTACTAGCGGGAGAGGGGTTAGGGGAGACCCAGTACTTC.

V is TRBV19 and J is TRBJ1-5; TRBD1 matches 7 bases. Trimming cost V 6 bases and J 3 bases; bases outside gene matches: 17. The CDR3 totals 18 residues. The germline CDR1 and CDR2 sequences are LNHDA and SQIVND (reference sequence). The CDR3 DNA sequence: TGTGCCAGTAGATCTCTTCCGCGACAGGGAAGAGTCAATCAGCCCCAGCATTTT. Its translation: CASRSLPRQGRVNQPQHF.

The CDR3 protein is CASSLARGSEQYF. The CDR3 region has the DNA TGTGCCAGCAGCTTAGCCCGCGGGAGCGAGCAGTACTTC. The chain uses TRBV11-3 and TRBJ2-7, with 7 bases lining up with TRBD2. Germline loops: CDR1 SGHNT, CDR2 YENEEA. With V trimmed by 1 base and J by 6 bases, 3 bases remained unmatched. The CDR3 runs 13 residues.

This clone occurred once. The CDR3 is CASSPRLAGYTGELFF. As DNA, the CDR3 is TGTGCCAGCAGTCCGCGGCTAGCGGGCTACACCGGGGAGCTGTTTTTT. V usage is TRBV28 and J usage is TRBJ2-2; 8 nucleotides line up with TRBD2. V was pared by 5 bases and J by 3 bases, with 8 bases of the junction left unmatched. This CDR3 comprises 16 residues. From germline, CDR1 is MDHEN and CDR2 SYDVKM.

The V and J genes are TRBV9 and TRBJ2-1; 11 bases align to TRBD2. The V and J ends lost 7 bases and 4 bases, in that order; junction bases with no gene match: 1. CDR3 size: 13 residues. Germline V CDR1 and CDR2: SGDLS, YYNGEE. The CDR3 DNA reads TGTGCCAGCGGGACTAGCGGTTACAATGAGCAGTTCTTC. It translates to CASGTSGYNEQFF.

Comments on this clone: Mismatch with germline at one junction end may stem from a read error. The chain is built from TRBV28 and TRBJ2-7; 8 positions agree with TRBD2. Germline loops: CDR1 MDHEN, CDR2 SYDVKM. CDR3 length: 11 amino acids. The DNA for the CDR3 is TGTGCCAGCAGTTTCGGACTAGCTCATGATTTC. Its translation is CASSFGLAHDF.